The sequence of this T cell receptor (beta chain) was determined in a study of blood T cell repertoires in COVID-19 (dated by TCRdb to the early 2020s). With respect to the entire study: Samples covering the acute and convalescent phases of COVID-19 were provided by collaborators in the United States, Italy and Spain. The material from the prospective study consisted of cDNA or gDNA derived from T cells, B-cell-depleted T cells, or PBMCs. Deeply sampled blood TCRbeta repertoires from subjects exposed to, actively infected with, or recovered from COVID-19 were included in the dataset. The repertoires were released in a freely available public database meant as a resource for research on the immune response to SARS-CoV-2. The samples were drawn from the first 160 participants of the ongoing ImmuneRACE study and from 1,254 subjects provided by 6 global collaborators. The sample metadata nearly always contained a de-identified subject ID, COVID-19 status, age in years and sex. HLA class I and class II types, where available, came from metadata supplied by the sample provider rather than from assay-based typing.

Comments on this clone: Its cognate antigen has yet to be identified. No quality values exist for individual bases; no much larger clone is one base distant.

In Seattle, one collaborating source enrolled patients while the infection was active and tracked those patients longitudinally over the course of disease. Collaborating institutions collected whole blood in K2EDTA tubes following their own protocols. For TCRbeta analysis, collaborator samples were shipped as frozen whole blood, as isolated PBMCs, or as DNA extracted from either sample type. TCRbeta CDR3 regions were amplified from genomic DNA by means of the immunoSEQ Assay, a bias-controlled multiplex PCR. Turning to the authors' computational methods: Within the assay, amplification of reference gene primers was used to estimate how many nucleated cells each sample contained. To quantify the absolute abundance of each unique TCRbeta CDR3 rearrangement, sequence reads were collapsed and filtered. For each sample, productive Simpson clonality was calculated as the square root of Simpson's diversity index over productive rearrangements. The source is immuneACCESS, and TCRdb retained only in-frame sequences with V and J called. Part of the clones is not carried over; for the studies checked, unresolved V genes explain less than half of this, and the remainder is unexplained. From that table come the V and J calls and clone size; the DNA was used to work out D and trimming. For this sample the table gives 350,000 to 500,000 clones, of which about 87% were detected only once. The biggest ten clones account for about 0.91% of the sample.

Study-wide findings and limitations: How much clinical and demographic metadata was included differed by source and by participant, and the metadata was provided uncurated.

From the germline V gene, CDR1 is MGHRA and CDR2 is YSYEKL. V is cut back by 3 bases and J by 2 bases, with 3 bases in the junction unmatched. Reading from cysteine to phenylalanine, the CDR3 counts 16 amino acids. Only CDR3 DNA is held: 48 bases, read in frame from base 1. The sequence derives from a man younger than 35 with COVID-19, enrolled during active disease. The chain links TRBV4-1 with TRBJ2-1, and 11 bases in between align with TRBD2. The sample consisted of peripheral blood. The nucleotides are TGCGCCAGCAGCCAGCCGGGACTAGCGGCCTACAATGAGCAGTTCTTC. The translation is CASSQPGLAAYNEQFF.